These 9 T cell receptor beta chains came from one sample sequenced in a study of cytomegalovirus exposure and HLA in healthy donors. Sequenced by immunoSEQ multiplex PCR; TCRdb stores in-frame clones only, minus some. The sample includes about 250,000 clones, 87% seen only once; the top ten take 2.6%. Sequencing was done on a sample of PBMCs. All receptors derive from a man aged 18 to 29 in good health and CMV-seronegative.

This rearrangement joins TRBV30 to TRBJ1-2; D is possibly TRBD1 (6 bases). CDR1 GTSNPN and CDR2 SVGIG come from the germline V gene (reference sequence). Between the trimmed V and J ends, which lost 4 bases and 6 bases, there was a span of 12 bases. The CDR3 is 12 residues long. The CDR3 loop is CAWMRDKNGYTF. DNA for the CDR3: TGTGCCTGGATGAGGGACAAAAATGGCTACACCTTC.

The chain recombines TRBV6-5 with TRBJ2-7, with 7 nucleotides matching TRBD1. The CDR3 spans 14 residues. Germline V CDR1 and CDR2: MNHEY, SVGAGI. V was pared by 6 bases and J by 3 bases, with 8 bases of the junction left unmatched. The CDR3 protein is CASRAGTDNYEQYF. The CDR3 coding sequence is TGTGCCAGCAGGGCCGGGACAGACAACTACGAGCAGTACTTC.

The CDR3 region has the DNA TGTGCCTGGAGTCGTGACAGGGACAGAAACACCATATATTTT. Its protein is CAWSRDRDRNTIYF. This chain links TRBV30 with TRBJ1-3; 7 bases map to TRBD1. The CDR3 sequence is 14 residues long. Germline V gene data show CDR1 as GTSNPN and CDR2 as SVGIG (reference sequence). With 2 bases clipped from V and 5 bases from J, the junction kept 6 bases outside the gene matches.

This chain uses TRBV19 with TRBJ2-2, with D perhaps matching TRBD1 (5 bases). Deletions cut 5 bases from V and 4 bases from J, with 14 bases between. From germline, CDR1 is LNHDA and CDR2 SQIVND (reference sequence). The CDR3 totals 15 residues. The CDR3 DNA sequence: TGTGCCAGTAGTGACCCAGGACACCCCACCGGGGAGCTGTTTTTT. Protein: CASSDPGHPTGELFF.

V is TRBV5-4 and J is TRBJ2-7, with TRBD2 identical over 10 bases. Germline CDR1 is SGHNT and CDR2 is YYREEE (reference sequence). The CDR3 has 14 amino acids. V lost 0 bases to trimming and J lost 5 bases; unmatched junction nucleotides: 2. In nucleotides, the CDR3 is TGTGCCAGCAGCTTGGGGCTAGCGGGAGACGAGCAGTACTTC. This sequence encodes CASSLGLAGDEQYF.

The V and J genes are TRBV5-1 and TRBJ2-2; 9 bases line up with TRBD2. The V and J ends lost 0 bases and 1 base, in that order; junction bases with no gene match: 10. This CDR3 is built from 19 residues. Germline lookup yields CDR1 SGHRS and CDR2 YFSETQ. The chain's CDR3 is CASSLAHSAGGLNTGELFF. CDR3 sequence (DNA): TGCGCCAGCAGCTTGGCTCATTCAGCGGGAGGACTGAACACCGGGGAGCTGTTTTTT.

This clone has a handful of counts. The chain links TRBV28 to TRBJ1-2, with TRBD1 matching over 9 bases. Germline CDR1 MDHEN, CDR2 SYDVKM. Trimming took 4 bases from V and 3 from J; bases not matched to a gene: 6. This CDR3 region has 15 residues. The CDR3, as DNA: TGTGCCAGCAGTTCCCCGGGACAGGGCTACTATGGCTACACCTTC. Its translation is CASSSPGQGYYGYTF.

The rearrangement links TRBV27 to TRBJ2-2, with D perhaps TRBD1 (6 bases). This CDR3 spans 14 amino acids. With 7 bases removed from V and 3 bases from J, the gap between germline ends came to 12 bases. CDR1 and CDR2 (germline): MNHEY, SMNVEV (reference sequence). CDR3 bases: TGTGCCAGCAAGCAGGGGTGGTACACCGGGGAGCTGTTTTTT. Its protein is CASKQGWYTGELFF.

The rearrangement uses TRBV2 and TRBJ2-1; 11 nucleotides align to TRBD2. The V and J ends lost 6 bases and 1 base, in that order; junction bases with no gene match: 5. Per the germline V gene, CDR1 is SNHLY and CDR2 is FYNNEI. The CDR3 is 16 residues long. The CDR3 is CASSRWTSGSYNEQFF. The DNA for the CDR3 is TGTGCCAGCAGCCGATGGACTAGCGGGTCCTACAATGAGCAGTTCTTC.